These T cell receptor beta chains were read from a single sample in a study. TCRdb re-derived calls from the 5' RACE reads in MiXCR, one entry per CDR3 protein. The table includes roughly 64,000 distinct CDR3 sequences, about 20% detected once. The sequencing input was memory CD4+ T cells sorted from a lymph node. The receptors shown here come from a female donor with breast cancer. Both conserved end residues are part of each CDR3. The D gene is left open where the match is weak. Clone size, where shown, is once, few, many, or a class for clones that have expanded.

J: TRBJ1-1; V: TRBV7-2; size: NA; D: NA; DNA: TGTGCCAGCAGCTCCAGGGAGAACACTGAAGCTTTCTTT; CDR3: CASSSRENTEAFF
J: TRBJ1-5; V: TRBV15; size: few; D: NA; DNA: TGTGCCACCAGCAGAGATCTTCCAGGCTATAGCAATCAGCCCCAGCATTTT; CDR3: CATSRDLPGYSNQPQHF
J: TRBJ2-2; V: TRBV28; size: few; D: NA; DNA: TGTGCCAGCAGTGTCCCGGGGCCCGGGGAGCTGTTTTTT; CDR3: CASSVPGPGELFF
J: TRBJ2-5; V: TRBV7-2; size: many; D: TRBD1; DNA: TGTGCCAGCAGCTTAGCGAACGTCAGGGGGTACGAGACCCAGTACTTC; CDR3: CASSLANVRGYETQYF
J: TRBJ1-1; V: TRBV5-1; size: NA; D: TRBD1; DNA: TGCGCCAGCAGCTTAGGGGGCTCCACTGAAGCTTTCTTT; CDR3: CASSLGGSTEAFF
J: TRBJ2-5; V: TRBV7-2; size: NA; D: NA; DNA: TGTGCCAGCAGCTTAGCTTCGGGCGAGGAGACCCAGTACTTC; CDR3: CASSLASGEETQYF
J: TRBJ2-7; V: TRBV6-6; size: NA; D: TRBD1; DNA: TGTGCCAGCAGTCACGGACAGGGGGCTTTCGAGCAGTACTTC; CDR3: CASSHGQGAFEQYF
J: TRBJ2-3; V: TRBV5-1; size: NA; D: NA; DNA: TGCGCCAGCAGCCGACTCGGGATCTTAACAGATACGCAGTATTTT; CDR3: CASSRLGILTDTQYF
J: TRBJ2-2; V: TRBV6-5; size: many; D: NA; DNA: TGTGCCAGCAGTCCCCGCCTGGACGCCGGGGAGCTGTTTTTT; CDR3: CASSPRLDAGELFF
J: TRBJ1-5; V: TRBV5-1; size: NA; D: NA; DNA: TGCGCCAGCAGCCCCAGCACAGGAGGAGGGCAGCCCCAGCATTTT; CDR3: CASSPSTGGGQPQHF
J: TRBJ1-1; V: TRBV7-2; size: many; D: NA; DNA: TGTGCCAGCAGATTGAACAGGAACGCTGAAGCTTTCTTT; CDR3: CASRLNRNAEAFF
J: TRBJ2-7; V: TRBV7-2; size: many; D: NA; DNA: TGTGCCAGCAGTTTCTACGTGAGGGACAACGAGCAGTACTTC; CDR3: CASSFYVRDNEQYF
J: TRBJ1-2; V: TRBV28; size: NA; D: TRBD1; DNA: TGTGCCAGCAGTTTAGGCCGGGACAGGGGTGGCTACACCTTC; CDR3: CASSLGRDRGGYTF
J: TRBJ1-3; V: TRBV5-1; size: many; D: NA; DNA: TGCGCCAGCTCCCTAGACGGCTCTGGAAACACCATATATTTT; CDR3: CASSLDGSGNTIYF
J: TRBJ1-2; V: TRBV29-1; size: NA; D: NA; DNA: TGCAGCGTTGACGGGGGGGACTCCTATGGCTACACCTTC; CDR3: CSVDGGDSYGYTF
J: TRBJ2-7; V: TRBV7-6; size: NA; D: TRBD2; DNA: TGTGCCAGCAGCTCCCCCGGGGGGAGTTACGAGCAGTACTTC; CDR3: CASSSPGGSYEQYF
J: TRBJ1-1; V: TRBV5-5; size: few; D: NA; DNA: TGTGCCAGCACCCCTCAATGGGGGGCCCACACTGAAGCTTTCTTT; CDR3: CASTPQWGAHTEAFF
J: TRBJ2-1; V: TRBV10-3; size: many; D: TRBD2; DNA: TGTGCCATCAGGGCCTCACCTAGCGGGAGCAATGAGCAGTTCTTC; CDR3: CAIRASPSGSNEQFF
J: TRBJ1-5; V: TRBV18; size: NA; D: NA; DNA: TGTGCCAGCTCACCGACCGGGGCAGATAATCAGCCCCAGCATTTT; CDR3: CASSPTGADNQPQHF
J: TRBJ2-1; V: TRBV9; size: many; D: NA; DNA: TGTGCCAGCGGACAGATGTCCTACAATGAGCAGTTCTTC; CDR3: CASGQMSYNEQFF
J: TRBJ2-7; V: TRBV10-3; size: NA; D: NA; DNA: TGTGCCATCAGTGAGGCGCCAGTCTACGAGCAGTACTTC; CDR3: CAISEAPVYEQYF
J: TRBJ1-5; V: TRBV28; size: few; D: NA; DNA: TGTGCCAGCAGGATCCCGGGAGACAGTGGGCCCCAGCATTTT; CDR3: CASRIPGDSGPQHF
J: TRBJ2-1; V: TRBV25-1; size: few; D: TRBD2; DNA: TGTGCCAGCAGTCCTAGGGGGACTAGCGGGAGGAGGAATGAGCAGTTCTTC; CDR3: CASSPRGTSGRRNEQFF
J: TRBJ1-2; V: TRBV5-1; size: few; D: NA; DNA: TGCGCCAGCAGCCCACATCAGGGTAGCTATGGCTACACCTTC; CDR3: CASSPHQGSYGYTF
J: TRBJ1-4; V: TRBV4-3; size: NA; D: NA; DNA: TGCGCCAGCAGCCACGGAAGACCGGTAACTAATGAAAAACTGTTTTTT; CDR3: CASSHGRPVTNEKLFF
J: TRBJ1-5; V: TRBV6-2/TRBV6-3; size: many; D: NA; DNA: TGTGCCAGCAGCTATGGGGAGAGGGGCAGGCAGCCCCAGCATTTT; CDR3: CASSYGERGRQPQHF
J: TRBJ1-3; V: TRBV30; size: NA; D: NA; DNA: TGTGCCCGGAGTGGGACACAGGACACCATATATTTT; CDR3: CARSGTQDTIYF
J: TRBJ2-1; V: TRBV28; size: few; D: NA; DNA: TGTGCCAGCCAAGTCAACAATGAGCAGTTCTTC; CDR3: CASQVNNEQFF